The 10 T cell receptor beta chains below were found in one sample sequenced in a study of liver allograft versus peripheral blood T cells. Turning to the study itself: Transplanted livers and recipients' peripheral blood had their T cell receptor repertoires compared.

TCRdb re-called the reads through MiXCR, storing one row per CDR3 protein. The profile shows about 14,000 distinct CDR3 sequences, approximately 18% of them singletons. These receptors were taken from a human patient who had a liver transplant. Among the T cells, some may be from the graft donor.

By sample share, this clonotype is medium-sized (0.01 to 0.1%). This chain joins TRBV6-1 and TRBJ1-2; no clear D gene. The germline V gene encodes CDR1 MNHNS and CDR2 SASEGT. The CDR3 extends over 13 amino acids. V shed 6 bases and J shed 4 bases, with 12 bases lying between them. Here the CDR3 DNA reads TGTGCCAGCAGCCCGGTACCCGCCTATGGCTACACCTTC. Translation: CASSPVPAYGYTF.

This clonotype was detected a few times. CDR3 loop: CSARGSGRAPSTQYF. CDR3 nucleotides: TGCAGTGCTAGAGGTAGCGGGAGGGCCCCCAGTACGCAGTATTTT. The V gene is TRBV20-1, the J gene TRBJ2-3, with TRBD2 matching 11 bases. Trimming at V came to 1 base and at J to 8 bases, leaving 8 bases not matched to a gene. The CDR3 totals 15 residues. Per the germline V gene, CDR1 is DFQATT and CDR2 is SNEGSKA (reference sequence).

By sample share, this clonotype is medium-sized (0.01 to 0.1%). J is TRBJ2-1 and V is TRBV29-1, with 7 bases identical to TRBD2. Trimming cost V 0 bases and J 8 bases; bases outside gene matches: 4. Germline lookup yields CDR1 SQVTM and CDR2 ANQGSEA. The CDR3 consists of 13 residues. CDR3 nucleotides: TGCAGCGTTGAAGATGGACTAGGCGATGAGCAGTTCTTC. The encoded protein is CSVEDGLGDEQFF.

The genes are TRBV10-3 and TRBJ2-5; TRBD2 matches 13 bases. The V gene end was trimmed by 3 bases and the J gene end by 7 bases; junction bases not matched to a gene: 8. Germline values: CDR1 ENHRY, CDR2 SYGVKD. The CDR3 length is 16 residues. The CDR3 protein is CAISDKLAGGPGTQYF. In nucleotides, the CDR3 is TGTGCCATCAGTGATAAACTAGCGGGAGGGCCCGGGACCCAGTACTTC.

The chain carries TRBV2 and TRBJ2-1; 16 bases match TRBD2. The length of the CDR3 is 15 residues. After removal of 11 bases from V and 3 bases from J, the junction contained 4 bases not matched to a gene. Germline-derived CDR1 and CDR2 are SNHLY and FYNNEI. The CDR3 nucleotides are TGTGCCGGGACTAGCGGGGGGGCAGGCTACAATGAGCAGTTCTTC. Residues: CAGTSGGAGYNEQFF.

By frequency in the sample, this clonotype is medium-sized. The chain is built from TRBV6-5 and TRBJ1-2; D gene unclear. CDR3 size: 13 residues. Trimming took 5 bases from V and 3 from J, leaving 10 bases between them. CDR1 is MNHEY and CDR2 is SVGAGI in the germline V gene. Here the CDR3 reads CASSSGRDYGYTF. CDR3 DNA: TGTGCCAGCAGTAGTGGGCGCGACTATGGCTACACCTTC.

The table lists this clonotype with many counts. In nucleotides, the CDR3 is TGTGCCAGCAGCTTAGCGGGGCACCAACGCACAGATACGCAGTATTTT. It specifies CASSLAGHQRTDTQYF. J is TRBJ2-3 and V is TRBV7-2, with D perhaps matching TRBD1 (5 bases). CDR3 length equals 16 residues. Trimming left V 0 bases short and J 1 base short, with 11 bases between. Germline CDR1 SGHTA, CDR2 FQGNSA.

This clonotype has only a few counts. V and J are TRBV20-1 and TRBJ2-3, with a possible D match to TRBD2 (5 bases). Germline lookup yields CDR1 DFQATT and CDR2 SNEGSKA (reference sequence). The CDR3 runs 12 residues. Trimming removed 6 bases from V and 3 bases from J, with 10 bases in between. The CDR3 nucleotides are TGCAGTGCCCACGGACTGACAGATACGCAGTATTTT. Its translation is CSAHGLTDTQYF.

As DNA, the CDR3 is TGTGCCAGCAGCCCCTCAGTGAACACCGGGGAGCTGTTTTTT. Its protein product is CASSPSVNTGELFF. The rearrangement links TRBV9 to TRBJ2-2; D ambiguous. From germline, CDR1 is SGDLS and CDR2 YYNGEE. V was clipped by 4 bases and J by 1 base, with 8 bases between them. The CDR3 runs 14 residues.

The sample holds a few counts of this clonotype. The chain has TRBV20-1 and TRBJ2-1, with a tentative D call TRBD1 (6 bases). The germline V gene encodes CDR1 DFQATT and CDR2 SNEGSKA (reference sequence). This CDR3 has 13 residues. V lost 5 bases, J lost 6 bases, and 14 bases lay in between. The DNA for the CDR3 is TGCAGTGCTTTCGCCGGGGACACCAATGAGCAGTTCTTC. Translation gives CSAFAGDTNEQFF.